A selection of T cell receptor beta chains follows, all from one sample in a study of cytomegalovirus exposure and HLA in healthy donors. The repertoire was sequenced with immunoSEQ multiplex PCR; TCRdb's copy has only in-frame clones and lacks some. The profile covers 150,000 to 200,000 clones, with more than 65% appearing a single time and 9% to 10% taken by the ten largest. Sample: PBMCs. Every receptor here comes from a man younger than 35 in good health and CMV-seropositive. Both conserved end residues are part of each CDR3. Each record gives: V gene, clone size, J gene, D gene, CDR3 protein, CDR3 DNA. A D gene is named only where the DNA matches it firmly. Clone size, where shown, is once, few, many, or a class for clones that have expanded.

v_call: TRBV5-1; clone_size: .; j_call: TRBJ2-6; d_call: TRBD2; cdr3_aa: CASSPGGSGANVLTF; cdr3_nt: TGCGCCAGCAGCCCGGGGGGTTCTGGGGCCAACGTCCTGACTTTC
v_call: TRBV29-1; clone_size: .; j_call: TRBJ1-2; d_call: .; cdr3_aa: CSVDSARDGYTF; cdr3_nt: TGCAGCGTTGATTCCGCCAGGGATGGCTACACCTTC
v_call: TRBV7-2; clone_size: .; j_call: TRBJ1-2; d_call: .; cdr3_aa: CASSLEMAVLPLNGYTF; cdr3_nt: TGTGCCAGCAGCTTAGAGATGGCAGTCCTGCCGCTTAATGGCTACACCTTC
v_call: TRBV30; clone_size: .; j_call: TRBJ1-4; d_call: .; cdr3_aa: CAWNLGSNEKLFF; cdr3_nt: TGTGCCTGGAATCTGGGCTCTAATGAAAAACTGTTTTTT
v_call: TRBV5-1; clone_size: .; j_call: TRBJ2-7; d_call: TRBD1; cdr3_aa: CASSRKQIGTGGMNEQYF; cdr3_nt: TGCGCCAGCAGCCGAAAACAGATTGGGACAGGGGGTATGAACGAGCAGTACTTC
v_call: TRBV7-8; clone_size: .; j_call: TRBJ2-3; d_call: .; cdr3_aa: CASSPAGYSTDTQYF; cdr3_nt: TGTGCCAGCAGCCCGGCAGGGTATAGCACAGATACGCAGTATTTT
v_call: TRBV6-5; clone_size: .; j_call: TRBJ2-2; d_call: .; cdr3_aa: CASSYRLAGTGELFF; cdr3_nt: TGTGCCAGCAGTTACCGGCTAGCCGGCACCGGGGAGCTGTTTTTT
v_call: TRBV18; clone_size: once; j_call: TRBJ2-1; d_call: .; cdr3_aa: CASSLLPTNGSRNEQFF; cdr3_nt: TGTGCCAGCTCCCTCCTACCGACTAACGGGAGTAGGAATGAGCAGTTCTTC
v_call: TRBV6-5; clone_size: .; j_call: TRBJ2-7; d_call: .; cdr3_aa: CASSYAISYEQYF; cdr3_nt: TGTGCCAGCAGTTACGCTATAAGTTACGAGCAGTACTTC
v_call: TRBV4-3; clone_size: .; j_call: TRBJ2-5; d_call: .; cdr3_aa: CASSQANTNQETQYF; cdr3_nt: TGCGCCAGCAGCCAAGCCAACACAAATCAAGAGACCCAGTACTTC
v_call: TRBV19; clone_size: .; j_call: TRBJ2-7; d_call: TRBD2; cdr3_aa: CASSPRRGSYYEQYF; cdr3_nt: TGTGCCAGTAGCCCCCGCCGCGGGAGTTACTACGAGCAGTACTTC
v_call: TRBV2; clone_size: .; j_call: TRBJ2-5; d_call: .; cdr3_aa: CASSDETVGTQYF; cdr3_nt: TGTGCCAGCAGTGACGAGACAGTCGGGACCCAGTACTTC
v_call: TRBV5-6; clone_size: few; j_call: TRBJ2-2; d_call: .; cdr3_aa: CASSLVGKGAGELFF; cdr3_nt: TGTGCCAGCAGCTTGGTGGGAAAGGGGGCCGGGGAGCTGTTTTTT
v_call: TRBV2; clone_size: .; j_call: TRBJ1-2; d_call: .; cdr3_aa: CASRGASIGGVYGYTF; cdr3_nt: TGTGCCAGCAGAGGGGCCTCGATTGGGGGCGTCTATGGCTACACCTTC
v_call: TRBV19; clone_size: .; j_call: TRBJ2-5; d_call: TRBD2; cdr3_aa: CASRAGAGGQETQYF; cdr3_nt: TGTGCCAGTCGGGCAGGAGCGGGAGGTCAAGAGACCCAGTACTTC
v_call: TRBV5-1; clone_size: .; j_call: TRBJ1-1; d_call: .; cdr3_aa: CASSPLSGLGRLGNTEAFF; cdr3_nt: TGCGCCAGCAGCCCCCTATCAGGGCTTGGTAGGTTGGGGAACACTGAAGCTTTCTTT
v_call: TRBV7-2; clone_size: .; j_call: TRBJ1-1; d_call: .; cdr3_aa: CASSFGATNTEAFF; cdr3_nt: TGTGCCAGCAGCTTTGGGGCGACGAACACTGAAGCTTTCTTT
v_call: TRBV5-1; clone_size: .; j_call: TRBJ1-4; d_call: .; cdr3_aa: CASSLASGGASEKLFF; cdr3_nt: TGCGCCAGCAGCTTGGCCTCGGGGGGGGCAAGTGAAAAACTGTTTTTT
v_call: TRBV6-1; clone_size: .; j_call: TRBJ1-1; d_call: .; cdr3_aa: CASSQPLRGGTEAFF; cdr3_nt: TGTGCCAGCAGTCAACCCCTCAGGGGTGGCACTGAAGCTTTCTTT
v_call: TRBV19; clone_size: .; j_call: TRBJ2-2; d_call: TRBD1; cdr3_aa: CASNPTGYTGELFF; cdr3_nt: TGTGCCAGTAACCCGACAGGGTACACCGGGGAGCTGTTTTTT
v_call: TRBV19; clone_size: .; j_call: TRBJ1-2; d_call: TRBD1; cdr3_aa: CASMLSGGAFYGYTF; cdr3_nt: TGTGCCAGTATGCTCTCAGGGGGCGCTTTCTATGGCTACACCTTC
v_call: TRBV10-3; clone_size: .; j_call: TRBJ2-1; d_call: TRBD2; cdr3_aa: CAISERGGRINEQFF; cdr3_nt: TGTGCCATCAGTGAGCGCGGGGGGCGGATCAATGAGCAGTTCTTC
v_call: TRBV11-2; clone_size: .; j_call: TRBJ1-4; d_call: .; cdr3_aa: CASSSTGIGNEKLFF; cdr3_nt: TGTGCCAGCAGCTCTACAGGAATTGGTAATGAAAAACTGTTTTTT
v_call: TRBV19; clone_size: .; j_call: TRBJ2-2; d_call: TRBD2; cdr3_aa: CASSLSGSSTGELFF; cdr3_nt: TGTGCCAGTAGCCTCAGCGGGAGTAGCACCGGGGAGCTGTTTTTT
v_call: TRBV2; clone_size: few; j_call: TRBJ1-2; d_call: .; cdr3_aa: CASQGSPYGYTF; cdr3_nt: TGTGCCAGCCAGGGTAGCCCCTATGGCTACACCTTC
v_call: TRBV11-2; clone_size: .; j_call: TRBJ2-1; d_call: TRBD2; cdr3_aa: CASSQLAGVGNEQFF; cdr3_nt: TGTGCCAGCAGCCAATTAGCGGGAGTAGGCAATGAGCAGTTCTTC
v_call: TRBV6-5; clone_size: .; j_call: TRBJ1-2; d_call: TRBD1; cdr3_aa: CASSYTGAANYGYTF; cdr3_nt: TGTGCCAGCAGTTACACAGGGGCAGCTAACTATGGCTACACCTTC
v_call: TRBV10-3; clone_size: .; j_call: TRBJ2-2; d_call: TRBD2; cdr3_aa: CAISERGTSGSAGELFF; cdr3_nt: TGTGCCATCAGCGAGAGAGGGACTAGCGGGAGTGCCGGGGAGCTGTTTTTT
v_call: TRBV7-9; clone_size: .; j_call: TRBJ1-3; d_call: .; cdr3_aa: CASSLGSLRRDF; cdr3_nt: TGTGCCAGCAGCTTAGGGTCCCTCCGGAGGGATTTT
v_call: TRBV6-5; clone_size: .; j_call: TRBJ1-2; d_call: .; cdr3_aa: CASSNSLHGYTF; cdr3_nt: TGTGCCAGCAGTAATAGTCTTCATGGCTACACCTTC
v_call: TRBV2; clone_size: .; j_call: TRBJ1-1; d_call: .; cdr3_aa: CASSERPRLEAFF; cdr3_nt: TGTGCCAGCAGTGAAAGACCGCGACTAGAAGCTTTCTTT
v_call: TRBV5-1; clone_size: .; j_call: TRBJ2-3; d_call: TRBD2; cdr3_aa: CASSPGGGDTQYF; cdr3_nt: TGCGCCAGCAGCCCTGGCGGGGGGGATACGCAGTATTTT
v_call: TRBV6-1; clone_size: .; j_call: TRBJ2-7; d_call: TRBD2; cdr3_aa: CASEGGITYEQYF; cdr3_nt: TGTGCCTCGGAGGGAGGGATCACCTACGAGCAGTACTTC
v_call: TRBV15; clone_size: .; j_call: TRBJ1-4; d_call: TRBD1; cdr3_aa: CATSALDRDGEKLFF; cdr3_nt: TGTGCCACCAGCGCGCTAGACAGGGATGGGGAAAAACTGTTTTTT
v_call: TRBV11-2; clone_size: once; j_call: TRBJ1-2; d_call: TRBD1; cdr3_aa: CASSSPGQGGLGYTF; cdr3_nt: TGTGCCAGCAGCTCACCAGGACAGGGCGGTTTAGGCTACACCTTC
v_call: TRBV7-9; clone_size: .; j_call: TRBJ2-7; d_call: .; cdr3_aa: CASSPWDTTYEQYF; cdr3_nt: TGTGCCAGCAGCCCATGGGACACAACCTACGAGCAGTACTTC
v_call: TRBV14; clone_size: .; j_call: TRBJ2-3; d_call: TRBD2; cdr3_aa: CASSHSGLALSTDTQYF; cdr3_nt: TGTGCCAGCAGCCATTCGGGACTAGCGCTTAGCACAGATACGCAGTATTTT
v_call: TRBV30; clone_size: .; j_call: TRBJ1-4; d_call: TRBD1; cdr3_aa: CAWGDRGNEKLFF; cdr3_nt: TGTGCCTGGGGGGACAGGGGTAATGAAAAACTGTTTTTT
v_call: TRBV5-3; clone_size: .; j_call: TRBJ1-1; d_call: .; cdr3_aa: CARSLGVPPPGGREAFF; cdr3_nt: TGTGCCAGAAGCTTGGGGGTGCCCCCCCCCGGAGGACGTGAAGCTTTCTTT
v_call: TRBV11-3; clone_size: once; j_call: TRBJ2-1; d_call: TRBD1; cdr3_aa: CASSPGQGSSYNEQFF; cdr3_nt: TGTGCCAGCAGCCCAGGACAGGGGAGCTCCTACAATGAGCAGTTCTTC
v_call: TRBV2; clone_size: .; j_call: TRBJ1-1; d_call: TRBD1; cdr3_aa: CASMRGATGLAFGGAFF; cdr3_nt: TGTGCCAGCATGAGGGGGGCGACAGGGTTAGCCTTCGGCGGGGCTTTCTTT
v_call: TRBV9; clone_size: .; j_call: TRBJ2-1; d_call: TRBD2; cdr3_aa: CASSVALAGGHNEQFF; cdr3_nt: TGTGCCAGCAGCGTAGCCCTAGCGGGAGGCCACAATGAGCAGTTCTTC
v_call: TRBV7-2; clone_size: .; j_call: TRBJ2-7; d_call: .; cdr3_aa: CASSLGGAWGEQYF; cdr3_nt: TGTGCCAGCAGCTTAGGTGGGGCTTGGGGCGAGCAGTACTTC
v_call: TRBV29-1; clone_size: .; j_call: TRBJ1-2; d_call: .; cdr3_aa: CSGGPISGFPGGYTF; cdr3_nt: TGCAGCGGGGGTCCCATCTCGGGGTTTCCTGGGGGCTACACCTTC
v_call: TRBV7-9; clone_size: few; j_call: TRBJ2-7; d_call: TRBD2; cdr3_aa: CASSPSSGYEQYF; cdr3_nt: TGTGCCAGCAGCCCATCTAGCGGCTACGAGCAGTACTTC
v_call: TRBV5-4; clone_size: .; j_call: TRBJ2-3; d_call: .; cdr3_aa: CASSLPIRGGTDTQYF; cdr3_nt: TGTGCCAGCAGCCTGCCAATTAGGGGTGGCACAGATACGCAGTATTTT
v_call: TRBV5-4; clone_size: .; j_call: TRBJ2-1; d_call: .; cdr3_aa: CASSPDYARYNEQFF; cdr3_nt: TGTGCCAGCAGCCCTGACTACGCTCGATACAATGAGCAGTTCTTC
v_call: TRBV7-9; clone_size: .; j_call: TRBJ2-3; d_call: .; cdr3_aa: CASSPPGTDTQYF; cdr3_nt: TGTGCCAGCAGCCCCCCAGGCACAGATACGCAGTATTTT
v_call: TRBV7-2; clone_size: .; j_call: TRBJ1-4; d_call: .; cdr3_aa: CASSLPGNEKLFF; cdr3_nt: TGTGCCAGCAGCTTACCAGGGAATGAAAAACTGTTTTTT
v_call: TRBV27; clone_size: .; j_call: TRBJ1-4; d_call: .; cdr3_aa: CASSLQAYNEKLFF; cdr3_nt: TGTGCCAGCAGCCTACAGGCTTATAATGAAAAACTGTTTTTT
v_call: TRBV6-4; clone_size: few; j_call: TRBJ2-1; d_call: TRBD1; cdr3_aa: CASSGTGTEGIGEQFF; cdr3_nt: TGTGCCAGCAGTGGTACCGGGACAGAGGGAATTGGTGAGCAGTTCTTC